Detailed here is one T cell receptor (beta chain). The data derive from a study of blood T cell repertoires in COVID-19. About the research overall: Acute-phase and convalescent COVID-19 samples originated in the United States, Italy and Spain. The analysed material was cDNA or gDNA that came from T cells, B-cell-depleted T cells, or PBMCs.

Under the authors' procedure: Estimation of nucleated cell counts relied on the amplification of reference gene primers. The table came from immunoSEQ multiplex PCR; TCRdb's copy has only in-frame clones and leaves some out. V, J and clone size derive from that table, while D and trimming were established from the DNA sequence. Of fewer than 350,000 clones in the sample, around 86% are singletons; the top ten hold about 3.2%. Specimen: peripheral blood. This sequence was found in a woman aged 55-70 years with active or convalescent COVID-19.

The CDR3 nucleotides are TGTGCCAGCGGGACAGCTCCGAACACTGAAGCTTTCTTT. Its translation: CASGTAPNTEAFF. The chain joins TRBV6-6 to TRBJ1-1; 7 bases are shared with TRBD1. J gave up 1 base and V 8 bases, and 4 bases lay outside the gene matches. CDR3 length: 13 amino acids. Germline assignment: CDR1 MNHNY and CDR2 SVGAGI (reference sequence).